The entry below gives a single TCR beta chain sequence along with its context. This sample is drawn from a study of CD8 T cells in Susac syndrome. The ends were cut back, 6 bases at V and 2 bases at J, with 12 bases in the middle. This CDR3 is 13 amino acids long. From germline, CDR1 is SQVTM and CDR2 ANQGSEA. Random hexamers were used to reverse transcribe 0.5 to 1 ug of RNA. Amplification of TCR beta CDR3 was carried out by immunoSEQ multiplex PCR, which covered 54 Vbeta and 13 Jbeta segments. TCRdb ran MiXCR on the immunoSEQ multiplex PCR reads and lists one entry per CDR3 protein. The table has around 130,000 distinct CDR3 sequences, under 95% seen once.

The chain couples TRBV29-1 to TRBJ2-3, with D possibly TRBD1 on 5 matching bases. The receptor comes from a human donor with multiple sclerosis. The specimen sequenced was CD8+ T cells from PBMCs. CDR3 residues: CSVGVGFTDTQYF. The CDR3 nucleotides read TGCAGCGTAGGGGTAGGATTCACAGATACGCAGTATTTT.